One T cell receptor beta chain is described in this entry. The germline V gene has CDR1 SEHNR and CDR2 FQNEAQ (reference sequence). The CDR3 sequence is 14 residues long. After removal of 5 bases from V and 6 bases from J, the junction contained 7 bases not matched to a gene. Recruitment covered under 25 US areas and drew participants whose ages spanned about 18 to 90 years. Donors were grouped by their self-reported clinical history. Recovered status applied to Cohort 3 donors who had two consecutive negative PCRs. It also applied to those with clearance or with symptom resolution. The source of the sample is a study of blood T cell repertoires in COVID-19. TCRdb's table, derived via immunoSEQ multiplex PCR, lists solely in-frame clones and lacks some. Among approximately 290,000 clones listed, roughly 85% were seen once.

V usage is TRBV7-9 and J usage is TRBJ2-7; TRBD1 matches at 10 bases. The sequencing input was PBMCs or T cells enriched from blood (not recorded which). The receptor's source is a woman in her thirties who had recovered from COVID-19. The CDR3 DNA is TGTGCCAGCAGCCCCCACGGGACAGGGGCCGAGCAGTACTTC. It encodes CASSPHGTGAEQYF.